Below, one T cell receptor (beta chain) is given with its context. Its antigen is currently not known. There are no base qualities to consult, and no much larger clone falls within one base. Sequences MNHEY (CDR1) and SVGAGI (CDR2) are obtained from the germline V gene. CDR3 length: 13 amino acids, cysteine to phenylalanine. The kept DNA is CDR3 alone, 39 bases in frame from the first base. The junction shows trimming of 6 bases on V and 4 bases on J, plus 12 bases between the germline ends. The sample's time point label, decoded: week 35, safety follow-up. Every vaccine dose consisted of 300 ug of a 20-mer mutant IDH1 peptide in Montanide, administered subcutaneously together with topical imiquimod. Patients received eight vaccinations in weeks 1, 3, 5, 7, 11, 15, 19 and 23, corresponding to visits V03 through V10. The donors had newly diagnosed IDH1-mutant astrocytomas of WHO grade 3 or 4 that showed loss of nuclear ATRX. The samples were drawn from NOA16, a multicentre, single-arm, open-label phase I trial in Germany that tested a mutant IDH1 peptide vaccine in humans for the first time. Genomic DNA for TCRB sequencing was isolated from EDTA blood with the DNeasy Blood and Tissue Kit.

The sample originates from a study of a mutant IDH1 vaccine in newly diagnosed glioma (dated by TCRdb to the early 2020s). About the study as a whole: Vaccination began 4-6 weeks after radiotherapy alone, or alongside temozolomide cycles in the chemotherapy-containing groups. Six visits were used for peripheral blood collection: V03 (baseline), V05, V07, V10, V12 and V13. Prior to enrollment, standard therapy consisting of radiotherapy alone, temozolomide alone, or radiochemotherapy with temozolomide had been administered to patients, with the combination being received by most patients. Visit V12 was the week-35 safety follow-up and visit V13 was the week-47 end of study. Longitudinal TCRB deep sequencing was performed for approximately 24 treated patients wherever samples were available for exploratory analyses. Of the roughly 30 treated patients, approximately 62% were male and approximately 40% were female, and a mean age of approximately 40 years was recorded.

The paper's findings and limits, for the study overall: Pseudoprogression seemed to be unrelated to changes in the top peripheral T cell clonotypes found by TCRB sequencing. Availability determined which PBMC samples were chosen for TCRB deep sequencing. Vaccine-induced immune responses across multiple MHC alleles were detected in approximately 94% of patients. According to the authors, sample limitations meant that analyses of patient blood samples could not be reproduced.

The protocol used for the library was the immunoSEQ multiplex PCR assay. Following the manufacturer's protocol, the hsTCRB Kit was used to amplify rearranged TCR beta chain sequences. Sequencing of TCRB libraries was carried out on an Illumina MiSeq. The authors' pipeline ran thus. Demultiplexing, trimming and gene mapping were performed with the kit vendor's proprietary platform. As stored in TCRdb, this immuneACCESS dataset retains in-frame rearrangements with V and J assigned. A fraction of the clones does not appear; measured against another copy, unresolved V genes explain less than half of the discrepancy, and the remainder lacks a known reason. V, J and clone size derive from that table, while D and trimming were established from the DNA sequence. The sample table holds tens of thousands of clones, of which approximately 80% were seen once. Of the sample, approximately 15% is held by the ten largest clones.

Sequenced material: PBMCs, taken from a glioma patient whose treatment included an IDH1 peptide vaccine. The clonotype comes from a man aged 30 to 39 with glioma. Recombination joined TRBV6-5 with TRBJ1-1; no D gene is confidently identified. The CDR3 region has the sequence CASRNGVGTEAFF. The sequence in DNA is TGTGCCAGCAGAAACGGGGTTGGCACTGAAGCTTTCTTT.